The TCR beta chain described here comes from a study of shared clonotypes between healthy human individuals. Whole-study context: The composition of the donors was two women and a few men aged 18 to 49.

For every subset, genomic DNA was evenly distributed across several immunoSEQ plates. The method was immunoSEQ multiplex PCR; TCRdb's version includes in-frame clones alone and lacks a portion of them. The data hold some 92,000 clones, with roughly 50% observed a single time. This clone has more than one count but fewer than ten. The sequencing sample was made of PBMCs. The clonotype comes from a woman aged 40 to 50 in good health. Some clones in this sample may be carry-over from other donors' samples.

For the CDR3, the DNA is TGTGCCAGCTCACCACCGTCAGGGGCTTACGGAAACACCATATATTTT. Translating gives CASSPPSGAYGNTIYF. This chain connects TRBV18 to TRBJ1-3, with D maybe TRBD1 (6 bases). Trimming pared 0 bases from V and 4 bases from J, leaving 13 bases between. The CDR3 spans 16 residues. The V gene's germline CDR1 is KGHSH and CDR2 LQKENI.